This T cell receptor (beta chain) stems from a study of T cells in Graves' hyperthyroidism and ophthalmopathy. Looking at the study overall: Peripheral blood was drawn at first diagnosis, prior to all treatment.

The CDR3 has 14 residues. The V and J ends lost 0 bases and 5 bases respectively, with 6 bases between them. Germline assignment: CDR1 SGDLS and CDR2 YYNGEE. Stable hyperthyroidism: no ophthalmopathy progression over 18 months of follow-up. The study excluded patients with uncontrolled infection, other autoimmune disease, pregnancy or lactation. Regions amplified from RNA transcripts were the TCR beta CDR3 regions. HTBI primers drove first-round RT-PCR of the TCR CDR3. TCRdb re-called the multiplex PCR reads with MiXCR, one entry per CDR3 protein. The data hold 600,000 to 750,000 distinct CDR3 sequences, with roughly 17% observed a single time.

The receptor comes from a man aged 45-60 years with Graves' hyperthyroidism. V is TRBV9 and J is TRBJ1-6; D ambiguous. Material: blood. The CDR3 DNA is TGTGCCAGCAGCGTAGCTCTCAATAATTCACCCCTCCACTTT. This gives the protein CASSVALNNSPLHF. The whole variable domain, filled in from reference TRBV9 and TRBJ1-6, reads DSGVTQTPKHLITATGQRVTLRCSPRSGDLSVYWYQQSLDQGLQFLIQYYNGEERAKGNILERFSAQQFPDLHSELNLSSLELGDSALYFCASSVALNNSPLHFGNGTRLTVT.